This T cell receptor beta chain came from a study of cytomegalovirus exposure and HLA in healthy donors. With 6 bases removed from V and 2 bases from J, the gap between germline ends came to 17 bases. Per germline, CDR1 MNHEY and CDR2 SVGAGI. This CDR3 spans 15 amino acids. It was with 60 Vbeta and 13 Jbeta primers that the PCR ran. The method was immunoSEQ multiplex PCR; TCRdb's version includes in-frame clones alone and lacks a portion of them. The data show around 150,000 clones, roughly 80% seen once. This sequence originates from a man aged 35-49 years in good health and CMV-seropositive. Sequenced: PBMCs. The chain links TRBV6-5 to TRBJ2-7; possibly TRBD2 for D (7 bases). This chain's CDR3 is CASRKRGGPTYEQYF. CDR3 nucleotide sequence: TGTGCCAGCAGAAAGAGGGGGGGGCCCACCTACGAGCAGTACTTC.